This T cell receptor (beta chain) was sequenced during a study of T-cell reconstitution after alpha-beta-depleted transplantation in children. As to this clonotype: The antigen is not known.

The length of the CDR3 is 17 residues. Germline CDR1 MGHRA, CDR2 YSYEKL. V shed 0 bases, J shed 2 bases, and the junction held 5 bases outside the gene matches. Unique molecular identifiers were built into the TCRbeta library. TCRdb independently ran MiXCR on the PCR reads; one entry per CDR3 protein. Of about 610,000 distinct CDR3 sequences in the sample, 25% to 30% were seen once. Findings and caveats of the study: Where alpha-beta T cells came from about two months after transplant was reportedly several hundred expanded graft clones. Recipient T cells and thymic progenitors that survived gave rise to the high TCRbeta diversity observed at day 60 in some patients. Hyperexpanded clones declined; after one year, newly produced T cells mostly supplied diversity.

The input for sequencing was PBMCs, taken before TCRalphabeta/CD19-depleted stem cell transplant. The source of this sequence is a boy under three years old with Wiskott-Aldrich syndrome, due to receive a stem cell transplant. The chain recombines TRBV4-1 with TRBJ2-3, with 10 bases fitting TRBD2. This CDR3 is CASSQELLAGATDTQYF. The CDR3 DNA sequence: TGCGCCAGCAGCCAAGAACTCCTAGCGGGAGCCACAGATACGCAGTATTTT.